This is a list of T cell receptor beta chains from one sample in a study of blood T cells in healthy people across ages. TCRdb reprocessed the 5' RACE reads via MiXCR and lists one record per CDR3 protein. The top ten hold about 3% of the sample, which has approximately 780,000 distinct CDR3 sequences, 25% to 30% seen once. These same records also appear under a second study, on T cells of mothers and their children.

The sample comprised blood. The receptors come from a boy under 18 in good health. Each CDR3 is given with its conserved first and last residue. A D gene is named only where the DNA matches it firmly. Some rows mark clone size as missing; the rest say once, few, many or name a class of expanded clone.

cdr3_nt cdr3_aa clone_size j_call d_call v_call
TGCGCCAGCAGCCCTGGACAGGCCAGGGGGCGAGGCACAGATACGCAGTATTTT CASSPGQARGRGTDTQYF NA TRBJ2-3 TRBD1 TRBV4-1
TGTGCCAGCAGCGTAGCCTTTGACGCTGAAGCTTTCTTT CASSVAFDAEAFF NA TRBJ1-1 NA TRBV9
TGTGCCAGCAGTTACCCCCCGCGGGGGGACTACGAGCAGTACTTC CASSYPPRGDYEQYF NA TRBJ2-7 TRBD2 TRBV28
TGCGCCAGCAGCCAGGAGCCTGGGAACTATGGCTACACCTTC CASSQEPGNYGYTF NA TRBJ1-2 NA TRBV4-1
TGCAGTGCTAGTCCCAATAGCGGGGCTGCCAAAAACATTCAGTACTTC CSASPNSGAAKNIQYF NA TRBJ2-4 TRBD2 TRBV20-1
TGTGCCAGCAGACAGGGCTATGAGCAGTTCTTC CASRQGYEQFF NA TRBJ2-1 NA TRBV12-3/TRBV12-4
TGCAGTGCTCGGACAGGGATAACAGATACGCAGTATTTT CSARTGITDTQYF NA TRBJ2-3 TRBD1 TRBV20-1
TGTGCCAGCAGTTTCTCCACAGGGAAGGATACGCAGTATTTT CASSFSTGKDTQYF few TRBJ2-3 NA TRBV28
TGTGCCAGCAGTATTCGGACAGGCCGATTAGAAAAACTGTTTTTT CASSIRTGRLEKLFF NA TRBJ1-4 TRBD1 TRBV12-3/TRBV12-4
TGTGCCAGCAGCCTGGGGGGGGATGACGGGGAGCCGTTTTTT CASSLGGDDGEPFF NA TRBJ2-2 TRBD2 TRBV3-1
TGCGCCAGCAGCTTGGCCGGACGCAGCCAGGCTTTCTTT CASSLAGRSQAFF NA TRBJ1-1 NA TRBV5-1
TGTGCCAGCAGCTCAGGAGCGCCTCCGCCCCAGCATTTT CASSSGAPPPQHF NA TRBJ1-5 NA TRBV7-9
TGTGCCAGCAGTTTATTCGAAAAACTGTTTTTT CASSLFEKLFF few TRBJ1-4 NA TRBV28
TGTGCCAGCTCACCACCTGGTCAGAGCGGGGGGCCACTAGGCGTGTACTTC CASSPPGQSGGPLGVYF NA TRBJ2-7 TRBD2 TRBV18
TGCAGTGCTAGGGTAGCGGGGCAAGAGACCCAGTACTTC CSARVAGQETQYF few TRBJ2-5 TRBD2 TRBV20-1
TGTGCCAGCAGCCAAGATAAACGGGAGACCGGGGAGCTGTTTTTT CASSQDKRETGELFF NA TRBJ2-2 NA TRBV4-2
TGTGCCAGCAGCTCCGAAACCGGGACAGGGGGCGAAAAACTGTTTTTT CASSSETGTGGEKLFF NA TRBJ1-4 TRBD1 TRBV12-3/TRBV12-4
TGTGCCAGCAGCTTAGACTGGGGGGGCAGGGAGACCCAGTACTTC CASSLDWGGRETQYF NA TRBJ2-5 NA TRBV11-2
TGTGCCAGCAGTGAAGGCTGGGATAATGGAAAACTGTTTTTT CASSEGWDNGKLFF NA TRBJ1-4 NA TRBV2
TGTGCCAGCAGTGACGATGATTACGAGCAGTACTTC CASSDDDYEQYF NA TRBJ2-7 NA TRBV2
TGTGCCAGCGGGGACAGGGGGCGGCAAGAGACCCAGTACTTC CASGDRGRQETQYF once TRBJ2-5 TRBD1 TRBV6-1
TGTGCCAGCAGCCCCGCAGTTAGCGGGGGCCACTACAATGAGCAGTTCTTC CASSPAVSGGHYNEQFF NA TRBJ2-1 TRBD2 TRBV12-3/TRBV12-4
TGTGCCAGCAGTTTAAAGGGGATGGCCGGGGAGCTGTTTTTT CASSLKGMAGELFF few TRBJ2-2 NA TRBV27
TGCGCCAGCAGCCTTCGACAGGGGGCCTACAATGAGCAGTTCTTC CASSLRQGAYNEQFF NA TRBJ2-1 TRBD1 TRBV4-1
TGCAGCGTTAACAGGGGCAATGAGCAGTTCTTC CSVNRGNEQFF few TRBJ2-1 TRBD1 TRBV29-1
TGTGCCAGCAGCTCGGCAGCCACCTACGAGCAGTACTTC CASSSAATYEQYF many TRBJ2-7 NA TRBV12-3/TRBV12-4
TGTGCCAGCAGCCCGCCGGGACAGGGGAGACAGCCCCAGCATTTT CASSPPGQGRQPQHF few TRBJ1-5 TRBD1 TRBV28
TGTGCCAGCAGTGTACAGGAGTACTACGAGCAGTACTTC CASSVQEYYEQYF NA TRBJ2-7 NA TRBV2
TGTGCCAGCAGCTTAGCGGGAGGAAATCAAGGGACCCAGTACTTC CASSLAGGNQGTQYF few TRBJ2-5 TRBD2 TRBV13
TGTGCCAGCAGTTACACCAGGGGTGAGCAGTTCTTC CASSYTRGEQFF few TRBJ2-1 NA TRBV6-5
TGCAGCGTTGCGGTAGCGGGGGCCTCCTACGAGCAGTACTTC CSVAVAGASYEQYF NA TRBJ2-7 TRBD2 TRBV29-1
TGTGCCAGCAGTACCCGGGCCACTACATCCGAAGCTTTCTTT CASSTRATTSEAFF NA TRBJ1-1 NA TRBV6-5
TGTGCCACCACCGGGGGCCGGGACACGCCCCAGTACTTC CATTGGRDTPQYF NA TRBJ2-5 NA TRBV12-3/TRBV12-4
TGTGCCAGCAGCCCCTCGGTAGGGAATAGCAATCAGCCCCAGCACTTT CASSPSVGNSNQPQHF few TRBJ1-5 NA TRBV4-2